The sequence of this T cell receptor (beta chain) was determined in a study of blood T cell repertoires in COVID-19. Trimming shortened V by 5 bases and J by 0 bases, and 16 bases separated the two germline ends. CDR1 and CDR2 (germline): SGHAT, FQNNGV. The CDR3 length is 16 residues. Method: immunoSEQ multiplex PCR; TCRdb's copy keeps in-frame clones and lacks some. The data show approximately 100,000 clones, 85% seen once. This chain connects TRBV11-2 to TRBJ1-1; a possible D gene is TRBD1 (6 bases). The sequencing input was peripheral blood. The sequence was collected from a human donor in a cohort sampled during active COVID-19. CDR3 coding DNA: TGTGCCAGCAGCCTACACGACAGGCCGATGAACACTGAAGCTTTCTTT. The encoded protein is CASSLHDRPMNTEAFF.